This entry describes one T cell receptor beta chain. TCRdb reprocessed the 5' RACE reads via MiXCR and lists one record per CDR3 protein. The sample records 500,000 to 700,000 distinct CDR3 sequences, about 19% being singletons. This record comes from a study of T cells after yellow fever vaccination. Germline V CDR1 and CDR2: SNHLY, FYNNEI. V gave up 4 bases and J gave up 0 bases; unmatched junction bases: 9. The CDR3 totals 19 residues. The sequence came from a man aged 30 to 39 who received the YFV17D yellow fever vaccine. This rearrangement joins TRBV2 to TRBJ2-3; 14 nucleotides agree with TRBD2. This specimen consisted of PBMCs, obtained 15 days after the yellow fever booster vaccination. The CDR3 sequence is CASSGVGTSGRTSTDTQYF. The CDR3 region has the DNA TGTGCCAGCAGTGGGGTCGGGACTAGCGGGAGAACTAGCACAGATACGCAGTATTTT.